The 26 T cell receptor beta chains below all came from one sample that was sequenced in a study of blood T cell repertoires in COVID-19. Sequencing used immunoSEQ multiplex PCR; TCRdb keeps in-frame clones, though not all of them. The table lists 280,000 or so clones, roughly 85% of them singletons, with around 2.5% in the top ten. Sequenced input: PBMCs or T cells enriched from blood (not recorded which). The origin of the receptors is a woman in her fifties or sixties who had recovered from COVID-19.

The table lists this clone with a few counts. This chain links TRBV5-1 with TRBJ1-5, with 7 bases identical to TRBD1. Germline CDR1 SGHRS, CDR2 YFSETQ. V trimming: 3 bases; J trimming: 3 bases; junction bases outside the gene matches: 6. This CDR3 has 15 amino acids. Here the CDR3 reads CASSSSDRANQPQHF. CDR3 nucleotide sequence: TGCGCCAGCAGCTCCTCTGACAGGGCCAATCAGCCCCAGCATTTT.

The CDR3 region has the DNA TGCGCCAGCAGCCAAGATCCCCCCAGCGGGAGGGGCAACGGGGAGCTGTTTTTT. Translated: CASSQDPPSGRGNGELFF. This chain connects TRBV4-3 to TRBJ2-2, with 10 bases fitting TRBD2. The germline gives CDR1 LGHNA, CDR2 YSLEER. CDR3 length equals 18 residues. Trimming took 0 bases from V and 7 from J; bases not matched to a gene: 11.

The rearrangement links TRBV18 to TRBJ2-2, with a possible D match to TRBD1 (6 bases). Germline loops: CDR1 KGHSH, CDR2 LQKENI. This CDR3 has 15 residues. V gave up 2 bases and J gave up 1 base, with 8 bases separating them. CDR3 loop: CASSPWTENTGELFF. CDR3 DNA sequence: TGTGCCAGCTCACCATGGACAGAGAACACCGGGGAGCTGTTTTTT.

The CDR3 nucleotides are TGTGCCAGCAGCTGGGGACACGCGGGTTCCTACGAGCAGTACTTC. Its translation: CASSWGHAGSYEQYF. This chain uses TRBV7-9 with TRBJ2-7, with D possibly being TRBD1 (6 bases). This CDR3 comprises 15 residues. Germline V gives CDR1 SEHNR, CDR2 FQNEAQ (reference sequence). Trimming removed 4 bases from V and 1 base from J, with 14 bases in between.

This sequence joins TRBV7-2 and TRBJ2-7, with 7 nucleotides matching TRBD2. There are 15 residues in the CDR3. Losses at the gene ends were 3 bases for V and 0 bases for J; bases not matched to a gene: 5. Germline CDR1 is SGHTA and CDR2 is FQGNSA. The CDR3 loop is CASSFRSGDSYEQYF. The CDR3 nucleotides are TGTGCCAGCAGCTTTAGGAGCGGGGACTCCTACGAGCAGTACTTC. Full variable domain (remainder filled in from reference TRBV7-2 and TRBJ2-7): GAGVSQSPSNKVTEKGKDVELRCDPISGHTALYWYRQSLGQGLEFLIYFQGNSAPDKSGLPSDRFSAERTGGSVSTLTIQRTQQEDSAVYLCASSFRSGDSYEQYFGPGTRLTVT.

The genes are TRBV6-2 or TRBV6-3 and TRBJ2-5; 8 bases are a match to TRBD1. This CDR3 has 14 amino acids. After removal of 2 bases from V and 7 bases from J, the junction contained 6 bases not matched to a gene. Germline V gene sequence: CDR1 MNHEY, CDR2 SVGEGT. The CDR3 reads CASSYLGQGATQYF. CDR3 bases: TGTGCCAGCAGTTACCTAGGACAGGGCGCGACCCAGTACTTC.

The chain is built from TRBV30 and TRBJ2-1, with D unclear. Germline V lookup: CDR1 GTSNPN, CDR2 SVGIG (reference sequence). V was clipped by 0 bases and J by 7 bases, with 19 bases between them. The CDR3 totals 16 residues. The CDR3 nucleotides are TGTGCCTGGAGTGTACCCGAATCCCGAGGCCTAAATGAGCAGTTCTTC. Translated: CAWSVPESRGLNEQFF. Drawing the rest from reference TRBV30 and TRBJ2-1, the complete variable domain is SQTIHQWPATLVQPVGSPLSLECTVEGTSNPNLYWYRQAAGRGLQLLFYSVGIGQISSEVPQNLSASRPQDRQFILSSKKLLLSDSGFYLCAWSVPESRGLNEQFFGPGTRLTVL.

This chain uses TRBV4-3 with TRBJ2-6; D perhaps matches TRBD2 (5 bases). Trimming took off 1 base at V and 9 bases at J, with 7 bases between the two ends. Germline-derived CDR1 and CDR2 are LGHNA and YSLEER. The CDR3 is 13 residues long. The CDR3 here is CASSQAEGNVLTF. The CDR3 coding sequence is TGCGCCAGCAGCCAAGCAGAGGGCAACGTCCTGACTTTC.

The V gene is TRBV7-8, the J gene TRBJ2-7; the match to TRBD1 covers 11 bases. Per the germline V gene, CDR1 is SGHVS and CDR2 is FQNEAQ. V was clipped by 4 bases and J by 3 bases; unmatched bases: 5. The length of the CDR3 is 15 residues. The CDR3 nucleotides read TGTGCCAGCAGCTCCCGGACAGGGGGCTTCTACGAGCAGTACTTC. Its protein product is CASSSRTGGFYEQYF.

This sequence joins TRBV19 and TRBJ1-1, with 9 bases lining up with TRBD1. This CDR3 comprises 14 residues. Trimming took 3 bases from V and 6 from J; bases not matched to a gene: 5. CDR1 and CDR2 from the germline V gene are LNHDA and SQIVND (reference sequence). In nucleotides, the CDR3 is TGTGCCAGTAGTATTGGACAGGGGCGTGCTGAAGCTTTCTTT. Its translation: CASSIGQGRAEAFF.

The chain employs TRBV3-1 (or the pseudogene TRBV3-2) and TRBJ1-5, with D possibly matching TRBD1 (5 bases). Trimming removed 0 bases at V and 6 bases at J, with 18 bases between. The CDR3 has 17 amino acids. In germline, CDR1 is LGHDT, CDR2 YNNKEL (reference sequence). CDR3 sequence reads: CASSQEYTGLSGQPQHF. CDR3 DNA: TGTGCCAGCAGCCAAGAATATACGGGACTCTCGGGTCAGCCCCAGCATTTT.

This sequence joins TRBV14 and TRBJ1-1; the D gene is possibly TRBD1 (6 bases). The CDR3 runs 15 residues. V was cut by 5 bases and J by 2 bases, with 15 bases left in between. From germline, CDR1 is SGHDN and CDR2 FVKESK. This chain's CDR3 is CASSKMTGGNTEAFF. The CDR3 DNA sequence: TGTGCCAGCAGCAAAATGACAGGAGGAAACACTGAAGCTTTCTTT.

A remark on this clone: One end of the junction is discordant with germline, which a read error may explain. Within the sample, other DNA sequences also encode this same CDR3. The J gene is TRBJ1-2, the V gene TRBV12-3 or TRBV12-4, with 7 bases identical to TRBD1. There are 13 residues in the CDR3. CDR3 nucleotide sequence: TGTGCCAGCAGTTTAGAGGGGGCTCAAGGCTACACCTTT. This codes for CASSLEGAQGYTF.

V is TRBV5-1 and J is TRBJ1-6, with 7 positions matching TRBD1. Germline-derived CDR1 and CDR2 are SGHRS and YFSETQ. CDR3 length: 14 residues. Trimming removed 3 bases from V and 5 bases from J; junction bases left unmatched: 2. CDR3 nucleotides: TGCGCCAGCAGCTCTGGACAGGATAATTCACCCCTCCACTTT. It codes for CASSSGQDNSPLHF.

There are a few counts of this clone. J is TRBJ2-1 and V is TRBV4-1, with 8 bases that match TRBD1. The CDR3 runs to 17 residues. The junction had 7 bases not matched to a gene; V was cut back by 0 bases and J by 3 bases. Germline CDR1 reads MGHRA; CDR2 reads YSYEKL. The CDR3: CASSQDFAGGGYNEQFF. The CDR3 nucleotides read TGCGCCAGCAGCCAAGATTTCGCAGGGGGCGGCTACAATGAGCAGTTCTTC.

This chain joins TRBV25-1 and TRBJ1-1; unclear D gene. From germline, CDR1 is MGHDK and CDR2 SYGVNS. This CDR3 is 11 amino acids long. V was cut by 5 bases and J by 8 bases, with 9 bases left in between. Here the CDR3 reads CASSRSFEAFF. DNA of the CDR3: TGTGCCAGCAGTCGGAGCTTCGAAGCTTTCTTT. Looking up the rest from reference TRBV25-1 and TRBJ1-1 gives the full variable domain: EADIYQTPRYLVIGTGKKITLECSQTMGHDKMYWYQQDPGMELHLIHYSYGVNSTEKGDLSSESTVSRIRTEHFPLTLESARPSHTSQYLCASSRSFEAFFGQGTRLTVV.

This chain joins TRBV29-1 and TRBJ1-4; a possible D gene is TRBD1 (5 bases). The CDR3 consists of 15 residues. CDR1 and CDR2 (germline): SQVTM, ANQGSEA. V lost 4 bases and J 2 bases, leaving 14 bases between the germline ends. CDR3 nucleotides: TGCAGCGTTGGTGGGGGGGTTTGGACTAATGAAAAACTGTTTTTT. Encoded protein: CSVGGGVWTNEKLFF.

The chain couples TRBV13 to TRBJ2-3, with D possibly TRBD1 on 6 matching bases. Looked up from germline, CDR1 is PRHDT and CDR2 is FYEKMQ (reference sequence). V was cut by 3 bases and J by 0 bases, with 10 bases left in between. CDR3 size: 15 residues. CDR3 sequence (DNA): TGTGCCAGCAGCTTGGGGGCTGCTAGCACAGATACGCAGTATTTT. Its protein product is CASSLGAASTDTQYF.

V gene TRBV3-1 (or the pseudogene TRBV3-2) combines with J gene TRBJ2-5; D remains unclear. This CDR3 region has 14 residues. Germline values: CDR1 LGHDT, CDR2 YNNKEL (reference sequence). Trimming removed 0 bases at V and 7 bases at J, with 12 bases between. The CDR3 nucleotides read TGTGCCAGCAGCCAAGATTACCCTCCAGGGACCCAGTACTTC. This encodes CASSQDYPPGTQYF.

The chain employs TRBV12-5 and TRBJ2-3, with TRBD2 identical over 9 bases. CDR1 and CDR2 (germline): LGHNT, FRNRAP. The CDR3 has 15 amino acids. The junction had 7 bases not matched to a gene; V was cut back by 5 bases and J by 4 bases. The CDR3 coding sequence is TGTGCTAGTGGTGCGGGACTAGCTGGCTCAGATACGCAGTATTTT. Amino acid sequence: CASGAGLAGSDTQYF.

This clone showed up just once. The chain is built from TRBV9 and TRBJ1-1; D is ambiguous. Germline V CDR1 and CDR2: SGDLS, YYNGEE. Trimming pared 6 bases from V and 5 bases from J, leaving 11 bases between. This CDR3 is 12 amino acids long. CDR3 loop: CASNRDGTEAFF. The DNA for the CDR3 is TGTGCCAGCAACCGAGACGGGACTGAAGCTTTCTTT. Based on the CDR3 plus reference TRBV9 and TRBJ1-1, the full variable domain is DSGVTQTPKHLITATGQRVTLRCSPRSGDLSVYWYQQSLDQGLQFLIQYYNGEERAKGNILERFSAQQFPDLHSELNLSSLELGDSALYFCASNRDGTEAFFGQGTRLTVV.

The rearrangement links TRBV11-3 to TRBJ2-3; TRBD1 is a possible D gene (6 bases). The V end was cut by 5 bases, the J end by 0 bases, with 12 bases between. The CDR3 has 15 amino acids. Looked up from germline, CDR1 is SGHNT and CDR2 is YENEEA. The CDR3 region has the DNA TGTGCCAGCAGCCAGGGGACGTCTAGCACAGATACGCAGTATTTT. It yields the protein CASSQGTSSTDTQYF.

This clone turned up a few times. The V call is TRBV27, the J call TRBJ1-1; TRBD1 is a possible D gene (5 bases). CDR1 is MNHEY and CDR2 is SMNVEV in the germline V gene (reference sequence). V lost 1 base to trimming and J lost 4 bases, with 10 bases between them. This CDR3 contains 14 residues. The CDR3 DNA reads as TGTGCCAGCAGTTTATTTCGGGGGACCACTGAAGCTTTCTTT. Translated: CASSLFRGTTEAFF.

This CDR3 is CASSLTGAYTEAFF. CDR3 DNA sequence: TGTGCCAGCAGCTTGACAGGGGCCTACACTGAAGCTTTCTTT. The chain joins TRBV7-2 to TRBJ1-1; 8 nucleotides agree with TRBD1. CDR1 and CDR2 (germline): SGHTA, FQGNSA. The CDR3 totals 14 residues. The J segment lost 3 bases and the V segment lost 3 bases, leaving 3 bases of the junction unmatched.

The rearrangement joins TRBV6-1 to TRBJ1-6; D is possibly TRBD1 (6 bases). Per germline, CDR1 MNHNS and CDR2 SASEGT. CDR3 size: 16 residues. The ends were cut back, 1 base at V and 9 bases at J, with 16 bases in the middle. The CDR3 here is CASSEVQTGAGSPLHF. DNA for the CDR3: TGTGCCAGCAGTGAAGTCCAGACAGGCGCGGGTTCACCCCTCCACTTT.

The chain recombines TRBV30 with TRBJ2-1; D might be TRBD2 (7 bases). The CDR3 runs 20 residues. Germline values: CDR1 GTSNPN, CDR2 SVGIG (reference sequence). Trimming left V 0 bases short and J 0 bases short, with 24 bases between. This chain's CDR3 is CAWSVLGHTAGAASYNEQFF. The CDR3, as DNA: TGTGCCTGGAGTGTGCTTGGTCATACGGCGGGGGCGGCCTCCTACAATGAGCAGTTCTTC.